Following are 9 T cell receptor beta chains from one sample sequenced in a study of T cells expressing NK-cell markers. From its re-call of the 5' RACE reads, TCRdb lists each CDR3 protein once, without DNA. This sample's table reports hundreds of thousands of distinct CDR3 sequences. Sequencing input: blood T cells: a sorted CD56 or NKG2C T cell subset, CD4+ or CD8+ T cells, or bulk PBMC T cells (not recorded which). These receptor sequences come from a woman between 18 and 70 years old in good health.

This chain links TRBV19 with TRBJ1-5; TCRdb's D call, TRBD1, is unchecked because there is no DNA. Germline loops: CDR1 LNHDA, CDR2 SQIVND (reference sequence). The CDR3 contains 15 residues. The CDR3 here is CASSSRDKNNQPQHF.

The chain couples TRBV4-2 to TRBJ2-1; TCRdb names TRBD2, which stays unverified in the absence of DNA. Germline values: CDR1 LGHNA, CDR2 YNFKEQ. The CDR3 is made up of 17 amino acids. CDR3 sequence: CASSQDRGTYSYNEQFF.

The genes are TRBV5-1 and TRBJ2-1; the TCRdb call, TRBD1, lacks DNA for checking. CDR3 length: 15 residues. Germline V lookup: CDR1 SGHRS, CDR2 YFSETQ. CDR3 region: CASSSGDSIYNEQFF. The complete variable domain, with remaining parts taken from reference TRBV5-1 and TRBJ2-1, reads KAGVTQTPRYLIKTRGQQVTLSCSPISGHRSVSWYQQTPGQGLQFLFEYFSETQRNKGNFPGRFSGRQFSNSRSEMNVSTLELGDSALYLCASSSGDSIYNEQFFGPGTRLTVL.

The V and J genes are TRBV7-2 and TRBJ2-2. Germline V gives CDR1 SGHTA, CDR2 FQGNSA. CDR3 size: 14 residues. The CDR3 loop is CASSLVVETGELFF. The full variable domain, its missing parts supplied by reference TRBV7-2 and TRBJ2-2, is GAGVSQSPSNKVTEKGKDVELRCDPISGHTALYWYRQSLGQGLEFLIYFQGNSAPDKSGLPSDRFSAERTGGSVSTLTIQRTQQEDSAVYLCASSLVVETGELFFGEGSRLTVL.

V gene TRBV7-9 combines with J gene TRBJ1-5; TCRdb's D call of TRBD1 is untestable without DNA. The germline V gene has CDR1 SEHNR and CDR2 FQNEAQ (reference sequence). The CDR3 runs 17 residues. CDR3 sequence: CASSSRGQGGSNQPQHF.

The rearrangement links TRBV5-1 to TRBJ2-3. The CDR3 runs to 14 residues. Germline V gene lookup returns CDR1 SGHRS and CDR2 YFSETQ. CDR3 residues: CASSLDRITDTQYF. Looking up the rest from reference TRBV5-1 and TRBJ2-3 gives the full variable domain: KAGVTQTPRYLIKTRGQQVTLSCSPISGHRSVSWYQQTPGQGLQFLFEYFSETQRNKGNFPGRFSGRQFSNSRSEMNVSTLELGDSALYLCASSLDRITDTQYFGPGTRLTVL.

The chain is built from TRBV29-1 and TRBJ1-1; TCRdb outputs TRBD1, but without DNA this stays unchecked. The CDR3 sequence is 15 residues long. CDR1 and CDR2 (germline): SQVTM, ANQGSEA. The CDR3 is CSALDRDGIAVEAFF. The full variable domain, in which reference TRBV29-1 and TRBJ1-1 provide the parts outside the CDR3, is SAVISQKPSRDICQRGTSLTIQCQVDSQVTMMFWYRQQPGQSLTLIATANQGSEATYESGFVIDKFPISRPNLTFSTLTVSNMSPEDSSIYLCSALDRDGIAVEAFFGQGTRLTVV.

The V and J genes are TRBV4-2 and TRBJ1-3. CDR1 is LGHNA, CDR2 YNFKEQ, per germline. CDR3 length equals 16 residues. The CDR3 sequence is CASSQDVMGSGNTIYF.

The J gene is TRBJ2-7, the V gene TRBV20-1; TCRdb calls TRBD2, which cannot be checked without DNA. Germline CDR1 reads DFQATT; CDR2 reads SNEGSKA (reference sequence). This CDR3 has 14 amino acids. Here the CDR3 reads CSAKVTGVVYEQYF.